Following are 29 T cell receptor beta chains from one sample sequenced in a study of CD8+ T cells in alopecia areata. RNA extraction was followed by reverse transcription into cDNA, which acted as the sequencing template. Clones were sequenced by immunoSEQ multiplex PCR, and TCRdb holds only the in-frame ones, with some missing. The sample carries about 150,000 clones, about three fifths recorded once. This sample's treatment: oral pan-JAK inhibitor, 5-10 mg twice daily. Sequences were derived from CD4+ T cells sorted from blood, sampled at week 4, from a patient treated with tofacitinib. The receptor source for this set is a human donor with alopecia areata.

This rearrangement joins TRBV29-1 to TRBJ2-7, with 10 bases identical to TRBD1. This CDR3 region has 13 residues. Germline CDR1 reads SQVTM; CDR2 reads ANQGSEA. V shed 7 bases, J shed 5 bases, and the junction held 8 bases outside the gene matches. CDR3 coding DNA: TGCAGCGCCCAAGGGGACAGGGGCCACGAGCAGTACTTC. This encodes CSAQGDRGHEQYF.

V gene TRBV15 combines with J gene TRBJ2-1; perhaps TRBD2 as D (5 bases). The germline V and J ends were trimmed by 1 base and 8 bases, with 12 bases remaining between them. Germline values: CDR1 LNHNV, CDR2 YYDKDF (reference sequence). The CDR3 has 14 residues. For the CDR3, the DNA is TGTGCCACCAGCAGAGGTCGGGGTAGCGATGAGCAGTTCTTC. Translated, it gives CATSRGRGSDEQFF. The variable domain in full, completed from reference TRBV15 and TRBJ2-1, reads DAMVIQNPRYQVTQFGKPVTLSCSQTLNHNVMYWYQQKSSQAPKLLFHYYDKDFNNEADTPDNFQSRRPNTSFCFLDIRSPGLGDTAMYLCATSRGRGSDEQFFGPGTRLTVL.

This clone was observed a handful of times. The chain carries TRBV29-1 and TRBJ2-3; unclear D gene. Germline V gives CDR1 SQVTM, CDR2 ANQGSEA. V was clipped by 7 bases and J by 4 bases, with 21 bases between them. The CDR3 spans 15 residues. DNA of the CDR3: TGCAGCGGTTCACCTCCGGGCCGCTCCCCAGATACGCAGTATTTT. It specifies CSGSPPGRSPDTQYF.

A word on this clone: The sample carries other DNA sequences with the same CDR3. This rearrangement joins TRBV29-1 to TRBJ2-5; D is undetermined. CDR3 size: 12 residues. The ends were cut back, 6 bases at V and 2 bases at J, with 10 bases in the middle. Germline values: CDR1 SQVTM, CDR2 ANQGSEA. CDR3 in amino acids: CSVSGVQETQYF. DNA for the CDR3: TGCAGCGTCTCCGGAGTTCAAGAGACCCAGTACTTC.

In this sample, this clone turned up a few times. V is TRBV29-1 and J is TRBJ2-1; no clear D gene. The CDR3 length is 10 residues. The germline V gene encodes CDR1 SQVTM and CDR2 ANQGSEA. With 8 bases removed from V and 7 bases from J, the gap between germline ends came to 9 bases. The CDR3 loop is CSSLGNEQFF. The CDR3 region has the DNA TGCAGCTCCTTGGGAAATGAGCAGTTCTTC.

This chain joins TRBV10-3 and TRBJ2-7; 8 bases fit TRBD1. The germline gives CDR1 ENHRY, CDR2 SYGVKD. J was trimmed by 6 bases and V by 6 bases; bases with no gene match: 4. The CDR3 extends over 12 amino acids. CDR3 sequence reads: CAIRRQGSEQYF. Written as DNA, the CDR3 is TGTGCCATCAGACGACAGGGGAGCGAGCAGTACTTC.

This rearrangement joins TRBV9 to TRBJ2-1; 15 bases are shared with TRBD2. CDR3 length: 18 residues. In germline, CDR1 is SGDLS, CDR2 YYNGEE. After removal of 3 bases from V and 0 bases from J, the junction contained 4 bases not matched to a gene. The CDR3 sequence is CASSGTSGGASSYNEQFF. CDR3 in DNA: TGTGCCAGCAGCGGGACTAGCGGGGGGGCGAGCTCCTACAATGAGCAGTTCTTC.

As DNA, the CDR3 is TGCAGCGTTGATTGGTCAGGGGTAACCGGGGAGCTGTTTTTT. Its translation is CSVDWSGVTGELFF. This sequence joins TRBV29-1 and TRBJ2-2, with D possibly being TRBD1 (6 bases). Germline lookup yields CDR1 SQVTM and CDR2 ANQGSEA. V lost 3 bases to trimming and J lost 5 bases, with 13 bases between them. The CDR3 contains 14 residues.

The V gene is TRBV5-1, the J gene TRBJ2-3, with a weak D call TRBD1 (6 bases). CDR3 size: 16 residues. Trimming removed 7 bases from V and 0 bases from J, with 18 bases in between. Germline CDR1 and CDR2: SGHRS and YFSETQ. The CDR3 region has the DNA TGCGCCAGCGGGGTATCAGGGGATACTAGCACAGATACGCAGTATTTT. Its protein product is CASGVSGDTSTDTQYF.

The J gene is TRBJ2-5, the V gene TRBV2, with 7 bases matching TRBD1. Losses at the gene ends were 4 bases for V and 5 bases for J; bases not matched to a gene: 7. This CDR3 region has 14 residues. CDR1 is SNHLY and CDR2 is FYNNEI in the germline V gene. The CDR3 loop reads CASSVDRVYETQYF. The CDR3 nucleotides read TGTGCCAGCAGTGTCGACAGGGTATACGAGACCCAGTACTTC.

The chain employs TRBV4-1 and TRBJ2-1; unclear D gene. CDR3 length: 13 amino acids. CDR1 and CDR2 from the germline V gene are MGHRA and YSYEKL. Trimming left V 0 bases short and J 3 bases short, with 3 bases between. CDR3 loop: CASSQDDYNEQFF. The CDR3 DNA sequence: TGCGCCAGCAGCCAAGACGACTACAATGAGCAGTTCTTC.

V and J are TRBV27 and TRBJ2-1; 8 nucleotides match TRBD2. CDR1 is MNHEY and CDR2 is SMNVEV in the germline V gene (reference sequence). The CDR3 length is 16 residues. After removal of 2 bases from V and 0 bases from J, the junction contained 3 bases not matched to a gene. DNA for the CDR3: TGTGCCAGCAGTTTAAACGGGGGGGACTCCTACAATGAGCAGTTCTTC. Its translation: CASSLNGGDSYNEQFF.

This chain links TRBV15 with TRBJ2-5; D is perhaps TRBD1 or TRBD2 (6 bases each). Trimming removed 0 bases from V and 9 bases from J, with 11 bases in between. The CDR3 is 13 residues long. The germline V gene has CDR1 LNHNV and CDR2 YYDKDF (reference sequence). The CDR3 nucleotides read TGTGCCACCAGCAGAGAAGGGGGGAGGCCCCAGTACTTC. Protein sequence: CATSREGGRPQYF.

For the CDR3, the DNA is TGTGCCTGGGAAATAGCGGGGGCGGAGACCCAGTACTTC. Amino acids: CAWEIAGAETQYF. The V and J genes are TRBV30 and TRBJ2-5; TRBD2 agrees at 9 bases. The V segment lost 5 bases and the J segment 5 bases; nucleotides outside the gene matches: 6. Germline V gene data show CDR1 as GTSNPN and CDR2 as SVGIG (reference sequence). This CDR3 contains 13 residues.

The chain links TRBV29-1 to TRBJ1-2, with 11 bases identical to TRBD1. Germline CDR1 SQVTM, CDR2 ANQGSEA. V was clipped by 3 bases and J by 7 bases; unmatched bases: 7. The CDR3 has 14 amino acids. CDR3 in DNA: TGCAGCGTTGATCCAGGAGGGACAGGGGGTGGCTACACCTTC. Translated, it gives CSVDPGGTGGGYTF.

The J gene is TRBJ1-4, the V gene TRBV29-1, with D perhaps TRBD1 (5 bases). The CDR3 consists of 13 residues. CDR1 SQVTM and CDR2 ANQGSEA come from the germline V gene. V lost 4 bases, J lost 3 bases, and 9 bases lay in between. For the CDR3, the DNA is TGCAGCGTTGTGTTGGGGCCTAATGAAAAACTGTTTTTT. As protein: CSVVLGPNEKLFF.

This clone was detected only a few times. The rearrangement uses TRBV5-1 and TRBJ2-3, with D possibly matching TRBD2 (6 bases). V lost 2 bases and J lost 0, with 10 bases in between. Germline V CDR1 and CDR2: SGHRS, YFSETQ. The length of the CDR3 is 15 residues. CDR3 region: CASSLRDSSTDTQYF. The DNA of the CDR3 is TGCGCCAGCAGCTTACGGGACTCAAGCACAGATACGCAGTATTTT.

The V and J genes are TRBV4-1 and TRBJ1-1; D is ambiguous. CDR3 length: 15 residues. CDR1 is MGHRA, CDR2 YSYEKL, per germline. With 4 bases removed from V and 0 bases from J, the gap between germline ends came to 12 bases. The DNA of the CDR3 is TGCGCCAGCAGCCCCGTAACCCACCTGAACACTGAAGCTTTCTTT. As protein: CASSPVTHLNTEAFF.

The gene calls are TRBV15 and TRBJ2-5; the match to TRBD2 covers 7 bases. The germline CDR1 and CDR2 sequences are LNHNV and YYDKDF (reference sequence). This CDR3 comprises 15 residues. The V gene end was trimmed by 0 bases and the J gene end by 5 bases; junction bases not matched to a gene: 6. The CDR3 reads CATSREGLVGETQYF. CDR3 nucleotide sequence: TGTGCCACCAGCAGAGAAGGACTAGTCGGGGAGACCCAGTACTTC.

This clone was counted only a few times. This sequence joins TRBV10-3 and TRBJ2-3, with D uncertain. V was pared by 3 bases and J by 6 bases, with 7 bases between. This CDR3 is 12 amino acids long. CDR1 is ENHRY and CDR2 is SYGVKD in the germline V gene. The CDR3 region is CAISDLGDTQYF. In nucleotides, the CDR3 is TGTGCCATCAGTGATTTGGGGGATACGCAGTATTTT.

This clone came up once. In DNA, the CDR3 is TGCAGCGTTGGACATCAGGGGGCGGGTGAGCAGTTCTTC. This gives the protein CSVGHQGAGEQFF. The rearrangement joins TRBV29-1 to TRBJ2-1; 8 bases line up with TRBD1. The CDR3 loop spans 13 amino acids. The germline V gene has CDR1 SQVTM and CDR2 ANQGSEA. V was pared by 4 bases and J by 9 bases, with 8 bases of the junction left unmatched.

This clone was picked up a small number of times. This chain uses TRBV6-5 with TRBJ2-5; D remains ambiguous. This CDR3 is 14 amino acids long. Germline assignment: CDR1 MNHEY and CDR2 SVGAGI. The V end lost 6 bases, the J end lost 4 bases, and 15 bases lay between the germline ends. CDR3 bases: TGTGCCAGCAGCCACGCTGGGCCAGGAGAGACCCAGTACTTC. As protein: CASSHAGPGETQYF.

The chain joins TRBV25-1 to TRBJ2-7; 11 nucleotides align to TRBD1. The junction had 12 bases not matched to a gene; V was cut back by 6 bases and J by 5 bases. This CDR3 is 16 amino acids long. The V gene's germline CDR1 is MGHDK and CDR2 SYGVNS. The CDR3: CASRGQGGTSVNEQYF. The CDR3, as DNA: TGTGCCAGCAGGGGACAGGGGGGGACTAGTGTCAACGAGCAGTACTTC.

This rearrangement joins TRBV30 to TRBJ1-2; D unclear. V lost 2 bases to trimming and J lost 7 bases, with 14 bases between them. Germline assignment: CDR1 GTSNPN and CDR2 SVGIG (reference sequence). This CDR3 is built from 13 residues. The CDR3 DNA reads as TGTGCCTGGAGTCGGGATACTCGTCTTGGCTACACCTTC. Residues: CAWSRDTRLGYTF.

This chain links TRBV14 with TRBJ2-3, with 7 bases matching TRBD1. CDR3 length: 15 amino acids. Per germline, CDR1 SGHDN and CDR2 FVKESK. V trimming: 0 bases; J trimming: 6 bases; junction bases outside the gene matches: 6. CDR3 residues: CASSQEITGADTQYF. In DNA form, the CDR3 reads TGTGCCAGCAGCCAAGAGATAACAGGGGCCGATACGCAGTATTTT.

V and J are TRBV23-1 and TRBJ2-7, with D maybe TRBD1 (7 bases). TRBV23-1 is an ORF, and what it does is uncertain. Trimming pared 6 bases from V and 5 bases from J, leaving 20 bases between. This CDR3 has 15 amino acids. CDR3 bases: TGCGCCAGCAGGGGTGCACGGCGGGACAGCCACGAGCAGTACTTC. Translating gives CASRGARRDSHEQYF.

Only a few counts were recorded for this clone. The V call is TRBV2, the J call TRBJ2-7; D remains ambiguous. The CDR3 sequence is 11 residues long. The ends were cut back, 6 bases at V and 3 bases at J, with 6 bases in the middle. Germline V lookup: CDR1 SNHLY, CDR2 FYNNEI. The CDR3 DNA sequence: TGTGCCAGCAGAGCAGACTACGAGCAGTACTTC. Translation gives CASRADYEQYF. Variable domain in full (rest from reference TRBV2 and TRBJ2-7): EPEVTQTPSHQVTQMGQEVILRCVPISNHLYFYWYRQILGQKVEFLVSFYNNEISEKSEIFDDQFSVERPDGSNFTLKIRSTKLEDSAMYFCASRADYEQYFGPGTRLTVT.

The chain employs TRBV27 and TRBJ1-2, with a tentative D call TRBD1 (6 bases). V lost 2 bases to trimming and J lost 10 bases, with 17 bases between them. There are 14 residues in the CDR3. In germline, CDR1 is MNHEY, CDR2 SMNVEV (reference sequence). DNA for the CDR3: TGTGCCAGCAGTTTACGCCCCAGGGGAGAGGTCTACACCTTC. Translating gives CASSLRPRGEVYTF.

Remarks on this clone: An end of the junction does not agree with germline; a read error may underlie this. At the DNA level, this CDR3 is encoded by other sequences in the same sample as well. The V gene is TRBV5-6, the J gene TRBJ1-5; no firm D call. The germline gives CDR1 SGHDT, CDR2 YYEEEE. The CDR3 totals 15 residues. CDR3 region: CASSLDGNSNQPQHF. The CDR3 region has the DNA TGTGCCAGCAGTTTGGACGGGAATAGCAATCAGCCCCAGCATTTT.